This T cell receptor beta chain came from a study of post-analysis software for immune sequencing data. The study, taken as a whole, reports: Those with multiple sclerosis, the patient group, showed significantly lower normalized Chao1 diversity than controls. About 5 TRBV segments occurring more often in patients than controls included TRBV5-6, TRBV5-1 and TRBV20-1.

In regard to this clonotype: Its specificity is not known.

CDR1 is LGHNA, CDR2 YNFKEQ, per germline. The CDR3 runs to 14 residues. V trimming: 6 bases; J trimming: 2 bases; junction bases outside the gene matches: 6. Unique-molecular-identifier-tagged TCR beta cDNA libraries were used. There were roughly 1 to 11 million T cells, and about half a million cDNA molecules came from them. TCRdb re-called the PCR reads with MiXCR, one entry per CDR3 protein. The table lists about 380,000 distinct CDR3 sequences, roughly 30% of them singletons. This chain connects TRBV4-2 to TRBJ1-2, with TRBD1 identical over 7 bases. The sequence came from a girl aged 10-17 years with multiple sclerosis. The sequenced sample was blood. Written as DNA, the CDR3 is TGTGCCAGCAGACCCAGGGACAGAAACTATGGCTACACCTTC. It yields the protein CASRPRDRNYGYTF.